The 25 T cell receptor beta chains given below trace back to one sample, sequenced in a study of cytomegalovirus exposure and HLA in healthy donors. Clones were sequenced by immunoSEQ multiplex PCR, and TCRdb holds only the in-frame ones, with some missing. The table includes roughly 80,000 clones, nearly 95% detected once. The material sequenced was PBMCs. These receptors all stem from a woman aged 18-29 years in good health and CMV-seronegative.

CDR3 amino acids: CASSGDRRFYGYTF. DNA for the CDR3: TGTGCCAGCAGCGGGGACAGGCGTTTCTATGGCTACACCTTC. This rearrangement joins TRBV5-6 to TRBJ1-2; 8 nucleotides agree with TRBD1. The CDR3 spans 14 residues. Germline values: CDR1 SGHDT, CDR2 YYEEEE. Losses at the gene ends were 4 bases for V and 4 bases for J; bases not matched to a gene: 6.

The rearrangement links TRBV18 to TRBJ1-5; tentative D call: TRBD1 (6 bases). Trimming pared 5 bases from V and 5 bases from J, leaving 10 bases between. The CDR3 is 13 residues long. Germline V gene sequence: CDR1 KGHSH, CDR2 LQKENI. The CDR3 protein is CASSRGGDQPQHF. CDR3 in DNA: TGTGCCAGCTCAAGGGGGGGCGATCAGCCCCAGCATTTT.

This clone was counted a single time. The chain links TRBV30 to TRBJ1-5; 8 positions agree with TRBD1. CDR1 is GTSNPN, CDR2 SVGIG, per germline (reference sequence). The V gene end was trimmed by 2 bases and the J gene end by 6 bases; junction bases not matched to a gene: 3. The CDR3 consists of 13 residues. The CDR3 here is CAWSPTGGQPQHF. The CDR3 bases are TGTGCCTGGAGTCCCACAGGGGGTCAGCCCCAGCATTTT.

In nucleotides, the CDR3 is TGCGCCAGCAGCTTGACACCAGGGGTCACTGAAGCTTTCTTT. Translation: CASSLTPGVTEAFF. This chain uses TRBV5-1 with TRBJ1-1; D is possibly TRBD1 (6 bases). Germline lookup yields CDR1 SGHRS and CDR2 YFSETQ. This CDR3 spans 14 amino acids. Between the trimmed V and J ends, which lost 1 base and 4 bases, there was a span of 11 bases.

V is TRBV27 and J is TRBJ2-3; 10 bases map to TRBD2. V dropped 4 bases and J dropped 6; count of bases not matched to a gene: 10. CDR1 and CDR2 from the germline V gene are MNHEY and SMNVEV (reference sequence). This CDR3 spans 16 amino acids. CDR3 in DNA: TGTGCCAGCAGTTCCCAGGGGGGACTAGCGTATGATACGCAGTATTTT. Translation: CASSSQGGLAYDTQYF.

This clone was recorded only once. The chain joins TRBV7-8 to TRBJ2-7, with TRBD1 as a possible D gene (5 bases). CDR3 size: 17 residues. Deletions cut 5 bases from V and 2 bases from J, with 22 bases between. Germline-derived CDR1 and CDR2 are SGHVS and FQNEAQ. The CDR3 region is CASSPDPGQVVTYEQYF. The CDR3 DNA sequence: TGTGCCAGCAGCCCGGACCCAGGGCAGGTCGTGACCTACGAGCAGTACTTC.

The gene calls are TRBV6-1 and TRBJ2-4, with D possibly matching TRBD2 (6 bases). The CDR3 sequence is 15 residues long. Trimming removed 7 bases at V and 4 bases at J, with 17 bases between. Per the germline V gene, CDR1 is MNHNS and CDR2 is SASEGT. CDR3 sequence (DNA): TGTGCCAGCACCCCTGGGGCGGGAAATAAAAACATTCAGTACTTC. This gives the protein CASTPGAGNKNIQYF.

This clone has a single count. The chain carries TRBV11-2 and TRBJ1-1, with D maybe TRBD1 (5 bases). Trimming pared 4 bases from V and 4 bases from J, leaving 16 bases between. In germline, CDR1 is SGHAT, CDR2 FQNNGV. The CDR3 consists of 15 residues. The CDR3 here is CASSSPGLGVTEAFF. CDR3 nucleotide sequence: TGTGCCAGCAGCTCACCGGGACTCGGTGTCACTGAAGCTTTCTTT.

CDR3 amino acids: CASSLQDSYQPQHF. CDR3 in DNA: TGTGCCAGTAGTCTCCAGGACAGCTATCAGCCCCAGCATTTT. The genes are TRBV19 and TRBJ1-5; D possibly corresponds to TRBD1 (6 bases). Germline V gives CDR1 LNHDA, CDR2 SQIVND (reference sequence). The ends were cut back, 5 bases at V and 5 bases at J, with 13 bases in the middle. This CDR3 has 14 amino acids.

The rearrangement uses TRBV6-4 and TRBJ2-1; D might be TRBD2 (7 bases). The CDR3 extends over 15 amino acids. The V gene's germline CDR1 is MRHNA and CDR2 SNTAGT. V was trimmed by 6 bases and J by 5 bases, leaving 17 bases between them. The CDR3 DNA reads TGTGCCAGCAGCGAAATAGGGGGGGGTAACAATGAGCAGTTCTTC. It yields the protein CASSEIGGGNNEQFF.

This clone has a handful of counts. The chain links TRBV2 to TRBJ2-2; 7 nucleotides match TRBD1. The CDR3 consists of 15 residues. V was clipped by 6 bases and J by 1 base; unmatched bases: 5. Germline V gives CDR1 SNHLY, CDR2 FYNNEI. DNA of the CDR3: TGTGCCAGCAGCGCTAGGACAGGGAACACCGGGGAGCTGTTTTTT. It encodes CASSARTGNTGELFF.

This chain uses TRBV30 with TRBJ1-6; 8 bases match TRBD1. Germline trimming cut 6 bases from V and 10 bases from J; bases unmatched to any gene: 11. This CDR3 has 14 residues. CDR1 is GTSNPN, CDR2 SVGIG, per germline (reference sequence). CDR3 nucleotide sequence: TGTGCCTGCCAGACAGGGGCTTCTCGGTCACCCCTCCACTTT. This codes for CACQTGASRSPLHF.

J is TRBJ2-1 and V is TRBV29-1, with D unresolved. The CDR3 contains 12 residues. Germline lookup yields CDR1 SQVTM and CDR2 ANQGSEA. V was clipped by 3 bases and J by 8 bases, with 11 bases between them. CDR3 nucleotide sequence: TGCAGCGTTGATCTGTTCTTCGATGAGCAGTTCTTC. It codes for CSVDLFFDEQFF.

The chain combines TRBV7-6 with TRBJ2-2, with D maybe TRBD2 (5 bases). V was trimmed by 5 bases and J by 0 bases, leaving 13 bases between them. The CDR3 has 16 amino acids. Germline CDR1 and CDR2: SGHVS and FNYEAQ. The CDR3 region is CASSLELRANTGELFF. CDR3 sequence (DNA): TGTGCCAGCAGCCTAGAATTGAGGGCGAACACCGGGGAGCTGTTTTTT.

This clone was recorded only once. The V call is TRBV7-2, the J call TRBJ2-3; D remains unclear. Per germline, CDR1 SGHTA and CDR2 FQGNSA. CDR3 size: 15 residues. The ends were cut back, 4 bases at V and 1 base at J, with 12 bases in the middle. CDR3 region: CASSSPGSRTDTQYF. The CDR3 nucleotides are TGTGCCAGCAGCTCCCCAGGCTCACGCACAGATACGCAGTATTTT.

The gene calls are TRBV5-1 and TRBJ2-1; 8 bases agree with TRBD2. Germline CDR1 is SGHRS and CDR2 is YFSETQ. The V and J ends lost 0 bases and 6 bases, in that order; junction bases with no gene match: 5. The CDR3 is 15 residues long. The CDR3 DNA reads TGCGCCAGCAGCTTGGGGAGCGGGGGTTCCAATGAGCAGTTCTTC. Amino acids: CASSLGSGGSNEQFF. The variable domain in full, with the rest retrieved from reference TRBV5-1 and TRBJ2-1, is KAGVTQTPRYLIKTRGQQVTLSCSPISGHRSVSWYQQTPGQGLQFLFEYFSETQRNKGNFPGRFSGRQFSNSRSEMNVSTLELGDSALYLCASSLGSGGSNEQFFGPGTRLTVL.

The V call is TRBV29-1, the J call TRBJ1-2; D gene uncertain. Trimming took 5 bases from V and 7 from J, leaving 14 bases between them. Per germline, CDR1 SQVTM and CDR2 ANQGSEA. CDR3 length: 12 residues. CDR3 bases: TGCAGCGTTTATGAGGGAATCTTTGGCTACACCTTC. Protein: CSVYEGIFGYTF.

The gene calls are TRBV19 and TRBJ2-3; 9 bases line up with TRBD2. The junction had 12 bases not matched to a gene; V was cut back by 4 bases and J by 7 bases. The CDR3 loop spans 16 amino acids. CDR1 and CDR2 (germline): LNHDA, SQIVND (reference sequence). The CDR3 sequence is CASSTVAGVGLYTQYF. The CDR3, as DNA: TGTGCCAGTAGTACCGTAGCGGGAGTGGGGCTATATACGCAGTATTTT.

J is TRBJ2-1 and V is TRBV6-1; D is perhaps TRBD2 (6 bases). In germline, CDR1 is MNHNS, CDR2 SASEGT. CDR3 size: 14 residues. V was pared by 2 bases and J by 9 bases, with 14 bases between. CDR3 nucleotides: TGTGCCAGCAGTGAATCTAACGGGCGGGGTGAGCAGTTCTTC. Encoded protein: CASSESNGRGEQFF.

CDR3 loop: CASSPVGTDPYEQYF. CDR3 in DNA: TGTGCCAGCTCTCCAGTGGGGACAGATCCCTACGAGCAGTACTTC. V gene TRBV7-2 combines with J gene TRBJ2-7, with 7 bases fitting TRBD1. Germline assignment: CDR1 SGHTA and CDR2 FQGNSA. J lost 2 bases, V lost 8 bases, and 12 bases had no gene match. The CDR3 is 15 amino acids. Together with reference TRBV7-2 and TRBJ2-7, the CDR3 gives the full variable domain: GAGVSQSPSNKVTEKGKDVELRCDPISGHTALYWYRQSLGQGLEFLIYFQGNSAPDKSGLPSDRFSAERTGGSVSTLTIQRTQQEDSAVYLCASSPVGTDPYEQYFGPGTRLTVT.

The genes are TRBV7-6 and TRBJ1-1; TRBD1 might be the D (6 bases). CDR1 is SGHVS and CDR2 is FNYEAQ in the germline V gene. The ends were cut back, 11 bases at V and 5 bases at J, with 12 bases in the middle. This CDR3 comprises 11 residues. This chain's CDR3 is CAAGGGTEAFF. The CDR3 DNA sequence: TGTGCCGCGGGGGGCGGGACTGAAGCTTTCTTT.

The J gene is TRBJ2-5, the V gene TRBV7-9, with D possibly matching TRBD2 (6 bases). This CDR3 contains 13 residues. Germline V lookup: CDR1 SEHNR, CDR2 FQNEAQ (reference sequence). V shed 3 bases and J shed 2 bases, with 7 bases lying between them. CDR3 sequence: CASSFGGQETQYF. CDR3 in DNA: TGTGCCAGCAGCTTCGGGGGACAAGAGACCCAGTACTTC.

V is TRBV6-1 and J is TRBJ2-2; TRBD1 matches 8 bases. CDR1 and CDR2 (germline): MNHNS, SASEGT. Trimming took 5 bases from V and 1 from J; bases not matched to a gene: 3. The CDR3 is made up of 15 amino acids. CDR3 DNA sequence: TGTGCCAGCAGTACCGGGACAGGGAACACCGGGGAGCTGTTTTTT. Protein: CASSTGTGNTGELFF.

This clone was picked up one time. The chain links TRBV4-1 to TRBJ2-2; the D is unclear. The germline V gene has CDR1 MGHRA and CDR2 YSYEKL. V lost 5 bases and J lost 3, with 7 bases in between. This CDR3 has 13 amino acids. This CDR3 reads CASSAQDTGELFF. CDR3 DNA: TGCGCCAGCAGCGCTCAGGACACCGGGGAGCTGTTTTTT.

The chain has TRBV27 and TRBJ2-1; 10 bases line up with TRBD2. V was clipped by 6 bases and J by 10 bases; unmatched bases: 9. The CDR3 is 14 residues long. Germline V lookup: CDR1 MNHEY, CDR2 SMNVEV (reference sequence). This chain's CDR3 is CASRPSGSRPEQFF. DNA of the CDR3: TGTGCCAGCAGGCCTAGCGGGAGCCGACCCGAGCAGTTCTTC.